This TCR beta chain was identified during a study of control samples from healthy donors and cancer patients. This clone was recorded once. Other DNA sequences from this sample encode an identical CDR3 as well. TCRdb's table, derived via immunoSEQ multiplex PCR, lists solely in-frame clones and lacks some. The sample lists 80,000 or so clones, 75% to 95% occurring once. This clonotype was sampled from a man over 45 in good health. The sequenced sample was blood.

The CDR3 region is CASSLEDYGYTF. CDR3 in DNA: TGCGCCAGCAGCTTGGAAGACTATGGCTACACCTTC. The chain carries TRBV5-1 and TRBJ1-2; D ambiguous. Trimming stripped 0 bases from V and 3 bases from J, with 3 bases between. This CDR3 is built from 12 residues. Germline V lookup: CDR1 SGHRS, CDR2 YFSETQ. The full variable domain, its missing parts supplied by reference TRBV5-1 and TRBJ1-2, is KAGVTQTPRYLIKTRGQQVTLSCSPISGHRSVSWYQQTPGQGLQFLFEYFSETQRNKGNFPGRFSGRQFSNSRSEMNVSTLELGDSALYLCASSLEDYGYTFGSGTRLTVV.